The clone carrying this T cell receptor beta chain was detected many times. This specimen belongs to a study of T cells after yellow fever vaccination. Using its own MiXCR run on the 5' RACE reads, TCRdb lists one record per CDR3 protein. The sample lists under 150,000 distinct CDR3 sequences, less than 9.5% occurring once. The V gene's germline CDR1 is SGHRS and CDR2 YFSETQ. J was trimmed by 4 bases and V by 0 bases; bases with no gene match: 5. The CDR3 contains 16 residues. The TCR originated in a man between 25 and 39 years old who received the YFV17D yellow fever vaccine. The chain is built from TRBV5-1 and TRBJ2-2; 8 bases fit TRBD2. The material was CD4+ T cells sorted from PBMCs, obtained 5 days after the yellow fever booster vaccination. CDR3 region: CASSLEMSGSTGELFF. CDR3 in DNA: TGCGCCAGCAGCTTGGAAATGAGCGGGAGCACCGGGGAGCTGTTTTTT.